What follows are 25 T cell receptor beta chains derived from one specimen sequenced in a study of cytomegalovirus exposure and HLA in healthy donors. The primer mix had 60 Vbeta and 13 Jbeta primers. Repertoires were generated with immunoSEQ multiplex PCR, while TCRdb's copy carries only in-frame clones and drops some. The sample includes around 90,000 clones, around 85% of them seen just once. The specimen sequenced was PBMCs. These receptors all stem from a young man in good health and CMV-seronegative.

This sequence joins TRBV5-1 and TRBJ1-1; weak D call: TRBD1 (5 bases). From germline, CDR1 is SGHRS and CDR2 YFSETQ. Trimming stripped 3 bases from V and 4 bases from J, with 16 bases between. The CDR3 consists of 15 residues. CDR3: CASSSALGTPTEAFF. Here the CDR3 DNA reads TGCGCCAGCAGCTCGGCGTTAGGGACTCCCACTGAAGCTTTCTTT.

The chain has TRBV13 and TRBJ2-7, with 13 bases that match TRBD2. Trimming at V came to 5 bases and at J to 0 bases, leaving 7 bases not matched to a gene. The CDR3 has 17 amino acids. CDR1 PRHDT and CDR2 FYEKMQ come from the germline V gene (reference sequence). The CDR3 spells CASSLGLAGPPSYEQYF. For the CDR3, the DNA is TGTGCCAGCAGCCTGGGACTAGCGGGGCCTCCCTCCTACGAGCAGTACTTC.

The V gene is TRBV7-3, the J gene TRBJ2-1; no reliable D call. V was clipped by 1 base and J by 5 bases, with 6 bases between them. Germline CDR1 and CDR2: SGHTA and FQGTGA. The CDR3 consists of 13 residues. CDR3 residues: CASSLNGDNEQFF. The CDR3, as DNA: TGTGCCAGCAGCTTAAATGGAGACAATGAGCAGTTCTTC.

The chain is built from TRBV5-1 and TRBJ2-1, with 7 bases fitting TRBD2. Germline-derived CDR1 and CDR2 are SGHRS and YFSETQ. The CDR3 sequence is 15 residues long. After removal of 0 bases from V and 1 base from J, the junction contained 1 base not matched to a gene. The CDR3 coding sequence is TGCGCCAGCAGCTTGGGAGCGGGGTCCTACAATGAGCAGTTCTTC. It yields the protein CASSLGAGSYNEQFF.

This sequence joins TRBV4-1 and TRBJ1-1; TRBD1 matches at 7 bases. Losses at the gene ends were 1 base for V and 8 bases for J; bases not matched to a gene: 4. The CDR3 contains 13 residues. Germline lookup yields CDR1 MGHRA and CDR2 YSYEKL. The CDR3 DNA reads as TGCGCCAGCAGCCAAGTAGGGGGACAGGAAGCTTTCTTT. This codes for CASSQVGGQEAFF.

This chain joins TRBV28 and TRBJ1-1; D unclear. CDR1 and CDR2 from the germline V gene are MDHEN and SYDVKM. This CDR3 contains 15 residues. The ends were cut back, 5 bases at V and 0 bases at J, with 13 bases in the middle. The CDR3 sequence: CASSPHSILNTEAFF. The DNA for the CDR3 is TGTGCCAGCAGTCCTCACAGTATTCTGAACACTGAAGCTTTCTTT.

The chain employs TRBV7-9 and TRBJ1-1; D is unclear. The CDR3 extends over 14 amino acids. Trimming pared 3 bases from V and 5 bases from J, leaving 13 bases between. Germline V CDR1 and CDR2: SEHNR, FQNEAQ (reference sequence). The CDR3 nucleotides read TGTGCCAGCAGCTTCGGCGGTATTCAAACTGAAGCTTTCTTT. This gives the protein CASSFGGIQTEAFF.

The rearrangement uses TRBV2 and TRBJ1-5; 7 bases map to TRBD1. V lost 4 bases and J lost 3; bases outside the gene matches: 3. Germline CDR1 SNHLY, CDR2 FYNNEI. This CDR3 has 14 residues. For the CDR3, the DNA is TGTGCCAGCAGTGCGGGACAGCCCAATCAGCCCCAGCATTTT. Translating gives CASSAGQPNQPQHF.

The chain couples TRBV7-3 to TRBJ1-6, with 8 bases aligning to TRBD1. CDR1 SGHTA and CDR2 FQGTGA come from the germline V gene. CDR3 length: 14 residues. Unmatched junction bases numbered 7, after V lost 6 bases and J lost 9 bases. The chain's CDR3 is CASRQAGGSSPLHF. In DNA form, the CDR3 reads TGTGCCAGCAGACAGGCAGGGGGCAGTTCACCCCTCCACTTT.

The J gene is TRBJ2-3, the V gene TRBV18; D is perhaps TRBD2 (6 bases). The CDR3 contains 17 residues. The V and J ends lost 4 bases and 1 base respectively, with 18 bases between them. Germline V gene data show CDR1 as KGHSH and CDR2 as LQKENI. The CDR3 DNA sequence: TGTGCCAGCTCACTGGTCCTGGGGACGGGGGGCACAGATACGCAGTATTTT. Protein: CASSLVLGTGGTDTQYF.

This clone has a single count. The genes are TRBV4-1 and TRBJ2-5; D call uncertain. The CDR3 has 14 residues. From germline, CDR1 is MGHRA and CDR2 YSYEKL. V shed 1 base and J shed 2 bases, with 8 bases lying between them. The DNA of the CDR3 is TGCGCCAGCAGCCAAGCCGGGTTTCAAGAGACCCAGTACTTC. This encodes CASSQAGFQETQYF.

The chain's CDR3 is CASSSPTGGGEKLFF. In DNA form, the CDR3 reads TGTGCCAGCAGCTCTCCAACAGGGGGTGGTGAAAAACTGTTTTTT. V and J are TRBV7-2 and TRBJ1-4; 8 bases agree with TRBD1. Germline lookup yields CDR1 SGHTA and CDR2 FQGNSA. The CDR3 runs to 15 residues. The V and J ends lost 4 bases and 7 bases, in that order; junction bases with no gene match: 8.

This clone was observed a handful of times. The chain has TRBV6-1 and TRBJ2-4, with a tentative D call TRBD2 (7 bases). Germline loops: CDR1 MNHNS, CDR2 SASEGT. V lost 2 bases and J lost 7, with 15 bases in between. This CDR3 has 15 residues. The CDR3 DNA follows: TGTGCCAGCAGTGAATGGGCGGGGGCTCTTAACATTCAGTACTTC. It translates to CASSEWAGALNIQYF.

This rearrangement joins TRBV7-2 to TRBJ2-4; tentatively, D is TRBD1 (6 bases). Germline values: CDR1 SGHTA, CDR2 FQGNSA. The CDR3 runs 16 residues. Trimming shortened V by 3 bases and J by 1 base, and 13 bases separated the two germline ends. CDR3 DNA: TGTGCCAGCAGCTTCTCACAGGGATCTGCCAAAAACATTCAGTACTTC. Its translation is CASSFSQGSAKNIQYF.

The CDR3 reads CASSLELGARETQYF. The DNA for the CDR3 is TGTGCCAGCAGCTTGGAGCTGGGGGCGCGAGAGACCCAGTACTTC. V gene TRBV5-4 combines with J gene TRBJ2-5; D might be TRBD1 (6 bases). Trimming shortened V by 0 bases and J by 4 bases, and 13 bases separated the two germline ends. The length of the CDR3 is 15 residues. Germline V gene lookup returns CDR1 SGHNT and CDR2 YYREEE (reference sequence).

The count of this clone is one. The V gene is TRBV7-3, the J gene TRBJ2-7; possible D gene TRBD2, 6 bases. CDR1 and CDR2 (germline): SGHTA, FQGTGA. The CDR3 runs to 14 residues. Between the trimmed V and J ends, which lost 6 bases and 4 bases, there was a span of 16 bases. The DNA of the CDR3 is TGTGCCAGCAGTCCAACCGGGACTGATTACGAGCAGTACTTC. The encoded protein is CASSPTGTDYEQYF. Full variable domain (rest looked up from reference TRBV7-3 and TRBJ2-7): GAGVSQTPSNKVTEKGKYVELRCDPISGHTALYWYRQSLGQGPEFLIYFQGTGAADDSGLPNDRFFAVRPEGSVSTLKIQRTERGDSAVYLCASSPTGTDYEQYFGPGTRLTVT.

V and J are TRBV28 and TRBJ2-5; 7 bases match TRBD1. The germline gives CDR1 MDHEN, CDR2 SYDVKM. The CDR3 runs 14 residues. Trimming removed 4 bases from V and 3 bases from J; junction bases left unmatched: 5. CDR3 sequence: CASSSGQSKETQYF. The CDR3 bases are TGTGCCAGCAGTTCGGGACAGTCCAAAGAGACCCAGTACTTC.

The chain links TRBV19 to TRBJ1-5, with 10 bases aligning to TRBD1. V shed 2 bases, J shed 0 bases, and the junction held 10 bases outside the gene matches. This CDR3 has 19 amino acids. Germline V gene lookup returns CDR1 LNHDA and CDR2 SQIVND (reference sequence). The CDR3 DNA is TGTGCCAGTAGTATATTTCCGGGACAGGGGCTATATAGCAATCAGCCCCAGCATTTT. Protein sequence: CASSIFPGQGLYSNQPQHF.

The chain couples TRBV28 to TRBJ1-3, with D possibly being TRBD1 (6 bases). Germline CDR1 is MDHEN and CDR2 is SYDVKM. There are 13 residues in the CDR3. Trimming took 11 bases from V and 2 from J, leaving 13 bases between them. The CDR3 reads CASARGAGNTIYF. In DNA form, the CDR3 reads TGTGCCTCAGCCAGGGGAGCTGGAAACACCATATATTTT.

There are many counts of this clone. The chain links TRBV6-1 to TRBJ2-3; 7 nucleotides align to TRBD2. The CDR3 consists of 15 residues. CDR1 and CDR2 from the germline V gene are MNHNS and SASEGT. Trimming at V came to 1 base and at J to 1 base, leaving 2 bases not matched to a gene. CDR3 protein: CASSEDAGGTDTQYF. As DNA, the CDR3 is TGTGCCAGCAGTGAAGACGCGGGGGGCACAGATACGCAGTATTTT.

V gene TRBV5-1 combines with J gene TRBJ1-1; D is unresolved. Germline V gives CDR1 SGHRS, CDR2 YFSETQ. The V and J ends lost 3 bases and 11 bases respectively, with 17 bases between them. CDR3 size: 13 residues. The CDR3 reads CASSSEIALEAFF. The CDR3 bases are TGCGCCAGCAGCTCGGAGATAGCACTTGAGGCTTTCTTT.

This chain connects TRBV29-1 to TRBJ1-2; D gene unclear. The CDR3 has 13 amino acids. The germline CDR1 and CDR2 sequences are SQVTM and ANQGSEA. Trimming removed 2 bases at V and 0 bases at J, with 7 bases between. The CDR3 reads CSVERVPNYGYTF. The CDR3 coding sequence is TGCAGCGTTGAACGGGTTCCTAACTATGGCTACACCTTC. The complete variable domain, with remaining parts taken from reference TRBV29-1 and TRBJ1-2, reads SAVISQKPSRDICQRGTSLTIQCQVDSQVTMMFWYRQQPGQSLTLIATANQGSEATYESGFVIDKFPISRPNLTFSTLTVSNMSPEDSSIYLCSVERVPNYGYTFGSGTRLTVV.

The chain is built from TRBV19 and TRBJ2-1; the match to TRBD2 covers 10 bases. V shed 3 bases and J 3 bases; nucleotides not matched to a gene: 2. CDR1 and CDR2 (germline): LNHDA, SQIVND (reference sequence). The CDR3 is made up of 15 amino acids. The CDR3 nucleotides are TGTGCCAGTAGTATGGCTAGCGGGGGCTACAATGAGCAGTTCTTC. Its translation is CASSMASGGYNEQFF.

This clone was counted a few times. The rearrangement joins TRBV6-5 to TRBJ1-3, with D hard to call. Trimming cost V 5 bases and J 4 bases, with 9 bases left between them. The CDR3 length is 13 residues. CDR1 MNHEY and CDR2 SVGAGI come from the germline V gene. This CDR3 reads CASSTKTGNTIYF. CDR3 nucleotide sequence: TGTGCCAGCAGTACGAAAACAGGAAACACCATATATTTT.

The chain links TRBV5-1 to TRBJ2-7; no clear D gene. CDR1 SGHRS and CDR2 YFSETQ come from the germline V gene. Trimming took 0 bases from V and 3 from J, leaving 13 bases between them. The CDR3 consists of 15 residues. The CDR3 is CASSLDPAANYEQYF. CDR3 nucleotide sequence: TGCGCCAGCAGCTTGGATCCCGCGGCCAACTACGAGCAGTACTTC.